These 28 T cell receptor beta chains were all obtained from the same sample, sequenced in a study of blood T cell repertoires in COVID-19. The method was immunoSEQ multiplex PCR; TCRdb's version includes in-frame clones alone and lacks a portion of them. The sample has around 41,000 clones, about 86% seen once. What was sequenced was peripheral blood. These receptors all come from an elderly woman with active or convalescent COVID-19.

The chain couples TRBV5-6 to TRBJ1-2, with D possibly TRBD1 on 5 matching bases. Between the trimmed V and J ends, which lost 9 bases and 0 bases, there was a span of 21 bases. CDR1 is SGHDT, CDR2 YYEEEE, per germline. This CDR3 spans 16 amino acids. CDR3 DNA: TGTGCCACCCGTCTTGCACGGGGGACGGCTAACTATGGCTACACCTTC. Its translation: CATRLARGTANYGYTF.

This clone has just one count. The genes are TRBV30 and TRBJ2-2; the D gene is possibly TRBD2 (6 bases). Germline CDR1 GTSNPN, CDR2 SVGIG (reference sequence). The V gene lost 4 bases and the J gene lost 4 bases, with 13 bases spanning the gap. This CDR3 has 14 amino acids. The CDR3 sequence is CAWTGERVTGELFF. The CDR3 DNA is TGTGCCTGGACGGGGGAGCGCGTCACCGGGGAGCTGTTTTTT.

This clone came up a few times. The rearrangement links TRBV5-1 to TRBJ1-1, with D possibly matching TRBD1 (5 bases). The CDR3 has 17 residues. V was clipped by 0 bases and J by 4 bases, with 19 bases between them. Germline CDR1 reads SGHRS; CDR2 reads YFSETQ. The CDR3 DNA is TGCGCCAGCAGCTTGGTGTCATGGGGCCTTTCGGGCACTGAAGCTTTCTTT. Protein product: CASSLVSWGLSGTEAFF.

The rearrangement links TRBV12-3 or TRBV12-4 to TRBJ2-1, with D unclear. V was pared by 6 bases and J by 4 bases, with 7 bases between. This CDR3 is built from 12 residues. The CDR3, as DNA: TGTGCCAGCAGCGACAATTACAATGAGCAGTTCTTC. It yields the protein CASSDNYNEQFF.

The gene calls are TRBV5-1 and TRBJ2-7; TRBD2 agrees at 9 bases. V was clipped by 3 bases and J by 3 bases; unmatched bases: 7. The CDR3 sequence is 15 residues long. From germline, CDR1 is SGHRS and CDR2 YFSETQ. CDR3 coding DNA: TGCGCCAGCAGCTACAGGACTAGCGCGGACTACGAGCAGTACTTC. Amino acids: CASSYRTSADYEQYF.

The chain combines TRBV5-1 with TRBJ2-3; TRBD2 agrees at 9 bases. The CDR3 has 17 amino acids. Germline V gene sequence: CDR1 SGHRS, CDR2 YFSETQ. With 0 bases clipped from V and 3 bases from J, the junction kept 8 bases outside the gene matches. CDR3 sequence: CASSLARGSGRTDTQYF. The CDR3 DNA is TGCGCCAGCAGCTTGGCCCGGGGTAGCGGGAGAACAGATACGCAGTATTTT.

V usage is TRBV7-9 and J usage is TRBJ2-1, with 15 bases aligning to TRBD2. Germline CDR1 and CDR2: SEHNR and FQNEAQ (reference sequence). The CDR3 is made up of 19 amino acids. J was trimmed by 5 bases and V by 4 bases; bases with no gene match: 12. The CDR3 loop is CASSSLPGTSGRNHNEQFF. Here the CDR3 DNA reads TGTGCCAGCAGCTCCCTTCCCGGGACTAGCGGGAGGAACCACAATGAGCAGTTCTTC.

The chain recombines TRBV4-1 with TRBJ1-4; D call uncertain. Germline V gene data show CDR1 as MGHRA and CDR2 as YSYEKL. Trimming left V 2 bases short and J 4 bases short, with 26 bases between. The CDR3 spans 20 residues. CDR3 residues: CASSQSAYVGGRRLNEKLFF. CDR3 coding DNA: TGCGCCAGCAGCCAATCGGCCTATGTCGGCGGCCGGCGGCTTAATGAAAAACTGTTTTTT.

The genes are TRBV10-3 and TRBJ1-3; D is ambiguous. The germline V gene encodes CDR1 ENHRY and CDR2 SYGVKD. With 4 bases removed from V and 0 bases from J, the gap between germline ends came to 10 bases. This CDR3 is built from 15 residues. CDR3 bases: TGTGCCATCAGTGGGGCAGTGCACTCTGGAAACACCATATATTTT. Encoded protein: CAISGAVHSGNTIYF.

V gene TRBV7-3 combines with J gene TRBJ1-2; no clear D. CDR1 and CDR2 (germline): SGHTA, FQGTGA. Trimming cost V 5 bases and J 8 bases, with 15 bases left between them. This CDR3 contains 13 residues. CDR3 nucleotide sequence: TGTGCCAGCAGCCGAGACATCCTCGACGGCTACACCTTC. This encodes CASSRDILDGYTF.

This clone was recorded a few times. V gene TRBV5-4 combines with J gene TRBJ1-5; D gene ambiguous. The CDR3 extends over 13 amino acids. V shed 0 bases and J shed 5 bases, with 6 bases lying between them. Germline V gives CDR1 SGHNT, CDR2 YYREEE (reference sequence). The CDR3 DNA sequence: TGTGCCAGCAGCTTGGGTATTGATCAGCCCCAGCATTTT. Its translation: CASSLGIDQPQHF. The whole variable domain, remainder taken from reference TRBV5-4 and TRBJ1-5, is ETGVTQSPTHLIKTRGQQVTLRCSSQSGHNTVSWYQQALGQGPQFIFQYYREEENGRGNFPPRFSGLQFPNYSSELNVNALELDDSALYLCASSLGIDQPQHFGDGTRLSIL.

The genes are TRBV7-9 and TRBJ1-2, with D possibly being TRBD1 (5 bases). V lost 10 bases to trimming and J lost 0 bases, with 6 bases between them. CDR3 length equals 11 residues. Looked up from germline, CDR1 is SEHNR and CDR2 is FQNEAQ (reference sequence). The CDR3 DNA sequence: TGTGCCACGGACACTAACTATGGCTACACCTTC. Its translation: CATDTNYGYTF.

This clone was recorded at least ten times. The rearrangement uses TRBV29-1 and TRBJ2-2; D call uncertain. Per germline, CDR1 SQVTM and CDR2 ANQGSEA. V lost 0 bases to trimming and J lost 5 bases, with 7 bases between them. This CDR3 comprises 13 residues. The CDR3: CSVEDAITGELFF. The CDR3 DNA reads TGCAGCGTTGAAGACGCGATTACCGGGGAGCTGTTTTTT.

V usage is TRBV6-5 and J usage is TRBJ2-1, with 8 bases identical to TRBD2. After removal of 5 bases from V and 2 bases from J, the junction contained 5 bases not matched to a gene. Germline CDR1 MNHEY, CDR2 SVGAGI. The CDR3 consists of 15 residues. In nucleotides, the CDR3 is TGTGCCAGCAGTCCCAGCGGGAGTGCCTACAATGAGCAGTTCTTC. It yields the protein CASSPSGSAYNEQFF.

This sequence joins TRBV28 and TRBJ2-7, with 8 bases that match TRBD2. After removal of 7 bases from V and 2 bases from J, the junction contained 7 bases not matched to a gene. CDR3 length equals 14 residues. The germline CDR1 and CDR2 sequences are MDHEN and SYDVKM. The CDR3 region has the DNA TGTGCCAGCACTTGGGCGGGAGGCCCCTACGAGCAGTACTTC. Translating gives CASTWAGGPYEQYF.

The chain has TRBV6-1 and TRBJ2-7; possibly TRBD1 for D (7 bases). This CDR3 is built from 15 residues. Trimming took 3 bases from V and 3 from J, leaving 15 bases between them. CDR1 is MNHNS, CDR2 SASEGT, per germline. This CDR3 is CASSDLAGQLYEQYF. CDR3 DNA: TGTGCCAGCAGTGATCTCGCGGGACAGCTCTACGAGCAGTACTTC.

The J gene is TRBJ2-5, the V gene TRBV7-9, with 7 bases identical to TRBD1. The germline V gene encodes CDR1 SEHNR and CDR2 FQNEAQ (reference sequence). V lost 9 bases and J lost 0; bases outside the gene matches: 4. CDR3 length: 13 residues. CDR3 loop: CASRDRDQETQYF. CDR3 in DNA: TGTGCCAGTCGAGACAGGGACCAAGAGACCCAGTACTTC.

The chain uses TRBV6-7 and TRBJ1-6; the match to TRBD1 covers 10 bases. TRBV6-7 is designated an ORF whose function remains uncertain. The ends lost 1 base at V and 7 bases at J; junction bases unmatched: 4. There are 16 residues in the CDR3. The CDR3 region has the DNA TGTGCCAGCAGTTACTACAGGGGACAGGGGAATTCACCCCTCCACTTT. Protein: CASSYYRGQGNSPLHF.

The J gene is TRBJ2-1, the V gene TRBV9; 9 nucleotides align to TRBD2. CDR1 is SGDLS, CDR2 YYNGEE, per germline. The CDR3 runs 17 residues. V was clipped by 5 bases and J by 4 bases; unmatched bases: 13. CDR3 DNA: TGTGCCAGCAGTGCATACCTGGTAGCGGGAGAGTACAATGAGCAGTTCTTC. Amino acid sequence: CASSAYLVAGEYNEQFF.

This clone was recorded a few times. V and J are TRBV18 and TRBJ2-2, with D possibly TRBD1 on 6 matching bases. Germline assignment: CDR1 KGHSH and CDR2 LQKENI. V gave up 3 bases and J gave up 5 bases, with 16 bases separating them. This CDR3 has 16 residues. The CDR3 here is CASSPALGAGTGELFF. CDR3 sequence (DNA): TGTGCCAGCTCACCGGCTTTGGGGGCCGGGACCGGGGAGCTGTTTTTT.

This chain uses TRBV9 with TRBJ1-1; no clear D. The length of the CDR3 is 14 residues. The germline V gene encodes CDR1 SGDLS and CDR2 YYNGEE. The ends were cut back, 0 bases at V and 1 base at J, with 7 bases in the middle. This CDR3 is CASSVVGKNTEAFF. The DNA of the CDR3 is TGTGCCAGCAGCGTAGTGGGCAAGAACACTGAAGCTTTCTTT.

The V call is TRBV3-1 (or the pseudogene TRBV3-2), the J call TRBJ1-2; 8 bases agree with TRBD1. Looked up from germline, CDR1 is LGHDT and CDR2 is YNNKEL (reference sequence). Germline trimming cut 4 bases from V and 0 bases from J; bases unmatched to any gene: 7. This CDR3 spans 16 amino acids. The CDR3 nucleotides are TGTGCCAGCAGCCCGGTCCCGGGACAGGCTAACTATGGCTACACCTTC. It specifies CASSPVPGQANYGYTF.

This chain uses TRBV29-1 with TRBJ1-2; maybe TRBD1 (5 bases). V lost 4 bases to trimming and J lost 4 bases, with 10 bases between them. CDR3 size: 12 residues. Germline CDR1 and CDR2: SQVTM and ANQGSEA. CDR3 amino acids: CSVGGGGYGYTF. CDR3 nucleotides: TGCAGCGTTGGCGGGGGAGGCTATGGCTACACCTTC.

The chain joins TRBV6-5 to TRBJ1-2, with TRBD1 as a possible D gene (6 bases). V was shortened by 7 bases and J by 2 bases, with 11 bases between the two germline ends. The CDR3 is 13 amino acids. Germline-derived CDR1 and CDR2 are MNHEY and SVGAGI. This CDR3 is CASNLDRNYGYTF. CDR3 DNA: TGTGCCAGCAACTTGGACAGAAACTATGGCTACACCTTC.

The chain employs TRBV19 and TRBJ1-4; D uncertain. The CDR3 runs 11 residues. Germline V gives CDR1 LNHDA, CDR2 SQIVND (reference sequence). Trimming removed 6 bases at V and 10 bases at J, with 9 bases between. This CDR3 is CASRDGGKLFF. The CDR3 DNA follows: TGTGCCAGTAGGGATGGAGGAAAACTGTTTTTT.

The rearrangement links TRBV5-1 to TRBJ2-1; D uncertain. The V end was cut by 1 base, the J end by 5 bases, with 7 bases between. The CDR3 has 13 amino acids. Germline-derived CDR1 and CDR2 are SGHRS and YFSETQ. CDR3 sequence reads: CASSLPMNNEQFF. The CDR3 bases are TGCGCCAGCAGCTTGCCTATGAACAATGAGCAGTTCTTC.

This clone was counted once. The chain's CDR3 is CAWSVEVPSEQFF. CDR3 in DNA: TGTGCCTGGAGTGTCGAGGTACCGTCTGAGCAGTTCTTC. The J gene is TRBJ2-1, the V gene TRBV30; no clear D. Trimming took off 0 bases at V and 9 bases at J, with 12 bases between the two ends. The CDR3 has 13 residues. Germline V CDR1 and CDR2: GTSNPN, SVGIG (reference sequence). Full variable domain (outside the CDR3, taken from reference TRBV30 and TRBJ2-1): SQTIHQWPATLVQPVGSPLSLECTVEGTSNPNLYWYRQAAGRGLQLLFYSVGIGQISSEVPQNLSASRPQDRQFILSSKKLLLSDSGFYLCAWSVEVPSEQFFGPGTRLTVL.

This chain joins TRBV25-1 and TRBJ1-2, with a tentative D call TRBD1 (5 bases). Germline V gene lookup returns CDR1 MGHDK and CDR2 SYGVNS. The length of the CDR3 is 12 residues. The germline V and J ends were trimmed by 8 bases and 5 bases, with 12 bases remaining between them. This CDR3 is CASSHGGYGYTF. CDR3 sequence (DNA): TGTGCCAGCTCACATGGGGGGTATGGCTACACCTTC.